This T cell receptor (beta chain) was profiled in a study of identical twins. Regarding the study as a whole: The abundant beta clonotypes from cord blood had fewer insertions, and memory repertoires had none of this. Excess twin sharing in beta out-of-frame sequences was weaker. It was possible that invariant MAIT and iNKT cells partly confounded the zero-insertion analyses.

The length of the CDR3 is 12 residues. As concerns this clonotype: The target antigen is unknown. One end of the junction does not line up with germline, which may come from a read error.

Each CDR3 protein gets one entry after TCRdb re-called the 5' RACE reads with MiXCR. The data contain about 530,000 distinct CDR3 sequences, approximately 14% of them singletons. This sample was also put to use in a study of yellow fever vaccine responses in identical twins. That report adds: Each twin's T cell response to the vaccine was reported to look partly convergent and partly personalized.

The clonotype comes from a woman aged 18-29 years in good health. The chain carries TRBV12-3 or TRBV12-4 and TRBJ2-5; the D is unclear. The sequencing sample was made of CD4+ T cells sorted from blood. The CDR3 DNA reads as TGTACCAGCACCACATCACAAGAGACCCAGTACTTC. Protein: CTSTTSQETQYF.